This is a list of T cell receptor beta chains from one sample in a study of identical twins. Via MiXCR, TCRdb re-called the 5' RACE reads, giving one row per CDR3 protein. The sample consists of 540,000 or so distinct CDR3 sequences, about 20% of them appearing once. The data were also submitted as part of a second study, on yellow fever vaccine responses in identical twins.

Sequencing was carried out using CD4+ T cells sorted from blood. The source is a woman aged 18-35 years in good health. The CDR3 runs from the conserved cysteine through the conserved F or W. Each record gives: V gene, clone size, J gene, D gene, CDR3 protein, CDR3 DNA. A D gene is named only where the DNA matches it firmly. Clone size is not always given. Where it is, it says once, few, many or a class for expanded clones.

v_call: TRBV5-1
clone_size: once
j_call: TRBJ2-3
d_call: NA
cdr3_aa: CASAGVGSSTDTQYF
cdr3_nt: TGCGCCAGCGCTGGGGTCGGGAGTAGCACAGATACGCAGTATTTT

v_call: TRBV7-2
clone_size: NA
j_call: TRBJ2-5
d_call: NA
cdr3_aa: CASSPSSTGTQETQYF
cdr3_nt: TGTGCCAGCAGCCCATCCTCGACAGGGACTCAAGAGACCCAGTACTTC

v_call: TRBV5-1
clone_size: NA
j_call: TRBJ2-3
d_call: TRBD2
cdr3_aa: CASSLGGTASTDTQYF
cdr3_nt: TGCGCCAGCAGCCTGGGAGGGACCGCTAGCACAGATACGCAGTATTTT

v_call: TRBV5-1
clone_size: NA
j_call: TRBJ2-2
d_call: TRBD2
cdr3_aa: CASSLGLAGMNTGELFF
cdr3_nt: TGCGCCAGCAGCCTTGGACTAGCGGGGATGAACACCGGGGAGCTGTTTTTT

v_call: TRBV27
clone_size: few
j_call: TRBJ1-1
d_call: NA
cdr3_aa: CASRVIGVKANTEAFF
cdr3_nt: TGTGCCAGCAGAGTAATCGGGGTCAAGGCGAACACTGAAGCTTTCTTT

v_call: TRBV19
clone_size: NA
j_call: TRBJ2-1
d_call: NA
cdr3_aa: CASSTDPSSYNEQFF
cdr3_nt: TGTGCCAGTAGTACTGATCCGAGCTCCTACAATGAGCAGTTCTTC

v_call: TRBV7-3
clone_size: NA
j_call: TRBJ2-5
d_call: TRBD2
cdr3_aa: CASSLEGLAGRETQYF
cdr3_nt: TGTGCCAGCAGCTTAGAGGGACTAGCGGGACGGGAGACCCAGTACTTC

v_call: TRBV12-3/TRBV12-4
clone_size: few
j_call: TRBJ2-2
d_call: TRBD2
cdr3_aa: CASSFWGTSGAPTGELFF
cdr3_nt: TGTGCCAGCAGTTTCTGGGGGACTAGCGGAGCCCCGACCGGGGAGCTGTTTTTT

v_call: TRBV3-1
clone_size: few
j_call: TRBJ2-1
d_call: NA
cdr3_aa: CASSQEGKVQFF
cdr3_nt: TGTGCCAGCAGCCAAGAAGGCAAGGTGCAGTTCTTC

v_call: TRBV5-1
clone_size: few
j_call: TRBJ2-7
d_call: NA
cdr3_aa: CASSQRSGGYEQYF
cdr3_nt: TGCGCCAGCAGCCAGCGTTCGGGTGGATACGAGCAGTACTTC

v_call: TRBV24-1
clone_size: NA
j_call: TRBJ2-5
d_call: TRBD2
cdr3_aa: CATSDPGLAGNQETQYF
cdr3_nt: TGTGCCACCAGTGATCCGGGACTAGCGGGGAACCAAGAGACCCAGTACTTC

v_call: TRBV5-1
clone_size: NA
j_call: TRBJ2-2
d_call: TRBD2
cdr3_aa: CASSLQLREGAGTGELFF
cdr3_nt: TGCGCCAGCAGCTTGCAGCTGCGGGAGGGCGCGGGCACCGGGGAGCTGTTTTTT

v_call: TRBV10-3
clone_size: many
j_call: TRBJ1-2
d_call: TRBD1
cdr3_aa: CAISPQGAGYGYTF
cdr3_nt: TGTGCCATCAGCCCACAGGGGGCTGGCTATGGCTACACCTTC

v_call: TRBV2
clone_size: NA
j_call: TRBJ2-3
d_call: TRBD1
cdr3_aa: CASSGQGSFTDTQYF
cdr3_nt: TGTGCCAGCAGTGGACAGGGTTCCTTCACAGATACGCAGTATTTT

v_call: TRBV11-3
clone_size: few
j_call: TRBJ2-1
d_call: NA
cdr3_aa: CASSGYSYNEQFF
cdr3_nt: TGTGCCAGCAGCGGATACTCCTACAATGAGCAGTTCTTC

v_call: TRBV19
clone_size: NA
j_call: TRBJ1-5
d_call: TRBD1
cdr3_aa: CASTTGTGWNQPQHF
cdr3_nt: TGTGCCAGTACCACCGGGACAGGGTGGAATCAGCCCCAGCATTTT

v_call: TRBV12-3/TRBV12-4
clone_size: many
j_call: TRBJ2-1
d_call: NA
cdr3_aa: CASRGDAPNEQFF
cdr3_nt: TGTGCCAGCAGAGGGGACGCGCCCAATGAGCAGTTCTTC

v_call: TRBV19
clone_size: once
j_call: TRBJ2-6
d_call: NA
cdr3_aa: CASSSPFGSRVRGANVLTF
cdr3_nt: TGTGCCAGTAGTTCCCCCTTTGGTAGCCGAGTTCGCGGGGCCAACGTCCTGACTTTC

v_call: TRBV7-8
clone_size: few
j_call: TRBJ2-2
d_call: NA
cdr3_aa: CASSLRSYTGELFF
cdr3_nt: TGTGCCAGCAGCTTACGGTCCTACACCGGGGAGCTGTTTTTT

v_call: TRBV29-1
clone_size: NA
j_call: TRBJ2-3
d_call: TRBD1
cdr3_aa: CSAEQGAGTDTQYF
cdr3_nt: TGCAGCGCTGAACAGGGGGCGGGCACAGATACGCAGTATTTT

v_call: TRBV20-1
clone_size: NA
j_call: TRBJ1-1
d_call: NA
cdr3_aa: CSATKSGLSQTEAFF
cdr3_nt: TGCAGTGCTACCAAGTCGGGACTCTCACAAACTGAAGCTTTCTTT

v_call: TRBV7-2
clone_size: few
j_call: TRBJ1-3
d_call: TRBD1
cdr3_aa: CASSFGQGRRLSSGNTIYF
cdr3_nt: TGTGCCAGCAGCTTTGGACAGGGCCGACGACTTAGCTCTGGAAACACCATATATTTT

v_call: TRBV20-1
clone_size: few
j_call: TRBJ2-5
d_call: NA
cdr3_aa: CSAGRTFNQYQETQYF
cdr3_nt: TGCAGTGCTGGCAGGACTTTCAACCAGTACCAAGAGACCCAGTACTTC

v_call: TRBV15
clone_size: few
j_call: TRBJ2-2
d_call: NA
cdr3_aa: CATSRDTGFPGELFF
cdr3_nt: TGTGCCACCAGCAGAGATACAGGTTTTCCCGGGGAGCTGTTTTTT

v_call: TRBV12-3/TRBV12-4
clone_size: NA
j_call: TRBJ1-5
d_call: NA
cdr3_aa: CASRIGASQPQHF
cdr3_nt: TGTGCCAGCAGGATAGGGGCATCTCAGCCCCAGCATTTT

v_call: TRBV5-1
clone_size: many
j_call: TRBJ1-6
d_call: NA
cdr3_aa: CASSFDNSPLHF
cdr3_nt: TGCGCCAGCAGCTTTGATAATTCACCCCTCCACTTT

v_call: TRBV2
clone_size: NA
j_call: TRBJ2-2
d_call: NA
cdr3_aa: CASRQQGRELFF
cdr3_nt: TGTGCCAGCAGGCAACAGGGAAGGGAGCTGTTTTTT

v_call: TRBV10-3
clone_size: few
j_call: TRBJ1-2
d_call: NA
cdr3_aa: CAISEWTPKNYGYTF
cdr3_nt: TGTGCCATCAGTGAATGGACACCGAAAAACTATGGCTACACCTTC

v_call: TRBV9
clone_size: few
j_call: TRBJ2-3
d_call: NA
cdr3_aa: CASSPGVAKSTDTQYF
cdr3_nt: TGTGCCAGCAGCCCAGGGGTAGCGAAAAGCACAGATACGCAGTATTTT

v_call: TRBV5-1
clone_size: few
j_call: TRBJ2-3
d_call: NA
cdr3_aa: CASSTLPGDTQYF
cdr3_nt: TGCGCCAGCAGCACCCTCCCCGGGGATACGCAGTATTTT

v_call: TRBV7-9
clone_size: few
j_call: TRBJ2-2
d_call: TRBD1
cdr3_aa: CASSSDRGTGELFF
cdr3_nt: TGTGCCAGCAGCTCGGACAGGGGGACCGGGGAGCTGTTTTTT

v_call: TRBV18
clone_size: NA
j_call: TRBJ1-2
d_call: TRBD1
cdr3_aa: CASSPISDRAHYGYTF
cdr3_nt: TGTGCCAGCTCACCAATATCGGACAGGGCCCACTATGGCTACACCTTC

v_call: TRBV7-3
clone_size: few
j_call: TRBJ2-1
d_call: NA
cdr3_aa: CASSFGAANEQFF
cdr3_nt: TGTGCCAGCAGCTTCGGAGCAGCCAATGAGCAGTTCTTC

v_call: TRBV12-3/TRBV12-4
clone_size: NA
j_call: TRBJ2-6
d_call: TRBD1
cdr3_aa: CASSRTGGAGANVLTF
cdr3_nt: TGTGCCAGCAGTCGCACAGGGGGCGCTGGGGCCAACGTCCTGACTTTC

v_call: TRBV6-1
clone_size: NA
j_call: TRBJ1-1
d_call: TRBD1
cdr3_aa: CASSPSEGGRDTEAFF
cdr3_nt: TGTGCCAGCAGCCCAAGCGAAGGGGGCAGGGACACTGAAGCTTTCTTT

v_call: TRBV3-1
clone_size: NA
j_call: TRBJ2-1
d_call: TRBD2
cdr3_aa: CASSQLPPTSGGIAGEQFF
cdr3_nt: TGTGCCAGCAGCCAACTACCTCCGACTAGCGGGGGGATAGCGGGTGAGCAGTTCTTC

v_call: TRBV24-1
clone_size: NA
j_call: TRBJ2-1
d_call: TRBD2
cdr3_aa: CATSEGLAGEQFF
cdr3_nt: TGTGCCACCAGTGAAGGACTAGCAGGAGAGCAGTTCTTC

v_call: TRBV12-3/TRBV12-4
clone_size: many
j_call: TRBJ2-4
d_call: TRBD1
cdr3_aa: CASSSGTGLTAKNIQYF
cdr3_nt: TGTGCCAGCAGCTCCGGGACAGGGTTGACGGCCAAAAACATTCAGTACTTC

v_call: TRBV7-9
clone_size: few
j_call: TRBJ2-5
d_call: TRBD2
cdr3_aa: CASSKSSGGIPETQYF
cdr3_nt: TGTGCCAGCAGCAAGTCTAGCGGGGGGATTCCTGAGACCCAGTACTTC

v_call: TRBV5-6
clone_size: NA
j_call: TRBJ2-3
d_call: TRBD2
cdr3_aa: CASSSPLATPDTDTQYF
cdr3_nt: TGTGCCAGCAGCTCGCCACTAGCGACCCCTGACACAGATACGCAGTATTTT

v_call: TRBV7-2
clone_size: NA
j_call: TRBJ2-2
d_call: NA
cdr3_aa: CASSLLQGRAGELFF
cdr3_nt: TGTGCCAGCAGCTTACTGCAGGGGCGGGCCGGGGAGCTGTTTTTT

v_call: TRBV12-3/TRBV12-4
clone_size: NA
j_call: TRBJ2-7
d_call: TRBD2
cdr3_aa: CASSLGWLAGREQYF
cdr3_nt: TGTGCCAGCAGTTTAGGTTGGCTAGCGGGAAGAGAGCAGTACTTC

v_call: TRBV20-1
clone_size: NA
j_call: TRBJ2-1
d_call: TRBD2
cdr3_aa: CSSLIGRISYNEQFF
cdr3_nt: TGCAGTAGTTTAATCGGGAGGATCTCCTACAATGAGCAGTTCTTC

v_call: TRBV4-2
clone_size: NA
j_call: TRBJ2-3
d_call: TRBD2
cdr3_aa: CASSQVSGTSGPADTQYF
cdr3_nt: TGTGCCAGCAGCCAAGTGTCTGGGACTAGCGGTCCCGCAGATACGCAGTATTTT

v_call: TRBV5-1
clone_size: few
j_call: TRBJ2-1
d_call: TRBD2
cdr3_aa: CASSSSGNAYNEQFF
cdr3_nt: TGCGCCAGCAGTTCTAGCGGGAACGCCTACAATGAGCAGTTCTTC

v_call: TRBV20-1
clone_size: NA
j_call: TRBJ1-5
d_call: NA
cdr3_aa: CSASLLQGKNQPQHF
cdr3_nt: TGCAGTGCTAGTCTCTTGCAGGGGAAAAATCAGCCCCAGCATTTT

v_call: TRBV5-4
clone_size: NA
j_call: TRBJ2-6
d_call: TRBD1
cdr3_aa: CASSRPGTVTGANVLTF
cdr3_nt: TGTGCCAGCAGTCGCCCCGGGACAGTAACTGGGGCCAACGTCCTGACTTTC

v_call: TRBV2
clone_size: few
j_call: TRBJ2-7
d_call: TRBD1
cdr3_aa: CATLNQGQGYEQYF
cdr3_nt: TGTGCCACCCTAAACCAGGGACAGGGGTACGAGCAGTACTTC

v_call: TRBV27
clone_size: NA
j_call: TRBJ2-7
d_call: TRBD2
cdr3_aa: CASNPSGVSSYEQYF
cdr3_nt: TGTGCCAGCAACCCTAGCGGGGTTAGCTCCTACGAGCAGTACTTC

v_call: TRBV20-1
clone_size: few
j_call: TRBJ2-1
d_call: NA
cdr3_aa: CSASPPLGREGGSYNEQFF
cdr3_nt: TGCAGTGCTAGCCCGCCCCTCGGGAGAGAGGGGGGGTCCTACAATGAGCAGTTCTTC

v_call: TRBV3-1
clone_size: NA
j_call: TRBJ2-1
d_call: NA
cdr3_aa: CASSPRRAGDTKLVISYNEQFF
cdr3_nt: TGTGCCAGCAGCCCTCGGCGGGCAGGGGATACAAAACTAGTCATCTCCTACAATGAGCAGTTCTTC

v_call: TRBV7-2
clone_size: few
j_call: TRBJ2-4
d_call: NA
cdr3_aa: CASSPETAKNIQYF
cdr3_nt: TGTGCCAGCAGCCCCGAGACAGCCAAAAACATTCAGTACTTC

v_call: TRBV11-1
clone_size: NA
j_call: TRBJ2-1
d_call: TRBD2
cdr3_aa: CASSLGTSGGAQEQFF
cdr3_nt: TGTGCCAGCAGCTTAGGGACTAGCGGGGGGGCCCAAGAGCAGTTCTTC

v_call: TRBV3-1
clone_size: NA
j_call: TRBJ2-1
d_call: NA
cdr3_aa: CASSGDFQSYNEQFF
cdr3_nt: TGTGCCAGCAGCGGGGACTTCCAATCCTACAATGAGCAGTTCTTC

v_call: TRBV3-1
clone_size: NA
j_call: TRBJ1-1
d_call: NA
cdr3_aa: CASSRASATEAFF
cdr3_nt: TGTGCCAGCAGCCGAGCCTCTGCCACAGAAGCTTTCTTT

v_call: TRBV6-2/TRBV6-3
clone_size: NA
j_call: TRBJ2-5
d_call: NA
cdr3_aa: CASSNSRVRETQYF
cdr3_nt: TGTGCCAGCAGTAACTCCAGGGTGCGGGAGACCCAGTACTTC

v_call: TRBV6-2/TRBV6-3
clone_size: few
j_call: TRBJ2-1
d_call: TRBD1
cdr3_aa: CARRGTGADHEQFF
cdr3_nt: TGTGCCAGGAGAGGGACAGGGGCCGACCATGAGCAGTTCTTC

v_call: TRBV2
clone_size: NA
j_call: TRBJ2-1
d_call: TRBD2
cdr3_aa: CASRLAGGNSYNEQFF
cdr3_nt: TGTGCCAGCCGACTAGCGGGGGGGAACTCCTACAATGAGCAGTTCTTC

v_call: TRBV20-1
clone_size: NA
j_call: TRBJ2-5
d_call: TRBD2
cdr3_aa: CSARGPLAGVRETQYF
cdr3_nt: TGCAGTGCTAGAGGCCCTCTGGCGGGAGTGCGTGAGACCCAGTACTTC

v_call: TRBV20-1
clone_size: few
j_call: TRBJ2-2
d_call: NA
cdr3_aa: CSAQAPGELFF
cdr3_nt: TGCAGTGCTCAGGCCCCCGGGGAGCTGTTTTTT